This entry lists 31 T cell receptor beta chains sequenced from one sample in a study of control samples from healthy donors and cancer patients. Some clones are missing from TCRdb's copy, which holds only in-frame ones; the method was immunoSEQ multiplex PCR. The data hold approximately 150,000 clones, with 75% to 95% observed a single time. The specimen sequenced was blood. These receptors came from a middle-aged woman in good health.

The chain combines TRBV5-1 with TRBJ2-1, with D hard to call. Deletions cut 2 bases from V and 0 bases from J, with 15 bases between. The CDR3 totals 17 residues. The germline CDR1 and CDR2 sequences are SGHRS and YFSETQ. CDR3 sequence: CASSFGVDWSSYNEQFF. In DNA, the CDR3 is TGCGCCAGCAGCTTTGGGGTCGACTGGAGCTCCTACAATGAGCAGTTCTTC. Looking up the rest from reference TRBV5-1 and TRBJ2-1 gives the full variable domain: KAGVTQTPRYLIKTRGQQVTLSCSPISGHRSVSWYQQTPGQGLQFLFEYFSETQRNKGNFPGRFSGRQFSNSRSEMNVSTLELGDSALYLCASSFGVDWSSYNEQFFGPGTRLTVL.

J is TRBJ2-7 and V is TRBV5-1; D gene unclear. The CDR3 contains 15 residues. Germline values: CDR1 SGHRS, CDR2 YFSETQ. V was shortened by 3 bases and J by 2 bases, with 15 bases between the two germline ends. CDR3 sequence (DNA): TGCGCCAGCAGCTGGTCGGGTCTCTCCCCCTACGAGCAGTACTTC. Translated, it gives CASSWSGLSPYEQYF.

The chain has TRBV2 and TRBJ2-5, with 7 bases fitting TRBD2. From germline, CDR1 is SNHLY and CDR2 FYNNEI. V shed 4 bases, J shed 4 bases, and the junction held 0 bases outside the gene matches. This CDR3 has 12 amino acids. The CDR3 sequence is CASSGGGETQYF. The CDR3, as DNA: TGTGCCAGCAGTGGCGGGGGAGAGACCCAGTACTTC. The full variable domain, its missing parts supplied by reference TRBV2 and TRBJ2-5, is EPEVTQTPSHQVTQMGQEVILRCVPISNHLYFYWYRQILGQKVEFLVSFYNNEISEKSEIFDDQFSVERPDGSNFTLKIRSTKLEDSAMYFCASSGGGETQYFGPGTRLLVL.

This sequence joins TRBV7-2 and TRBJ2-7; D could derive from TRBD1 or TRBD2 (6 bases each). With 6 bases removed from V and 0 bases from J, the gap between germline ends came to 12 bases. CDR3 length: 14 amino acids. Germline V lookup: CDR1 SGHTA, CDR2 FQGNSA. DNA for the CDR3: TGTGCCAGCAGTTTAAGGGGGGACTCCTACGAGCAGTACTTC. As protein: CASSLRGDSYEQYF.

The chain carries TRBV7-3 and TRBJ2-3; TRBD2 is a possible D gene (7 bases). The CDR3 is 16 amino acids. The germline gives CDR1 SGHTA, CDR2 FQGTGA. With 5 bases removed from V and 6 bases from J, the gap between germline ends came to 21 bases. In nucleotides, the CDR3 is TGTGCCAGCAGCCTCAATGCCGCGGGGGCCCTGGATACGCAGTATTTT. Its translation is CASSLNAAGALDTQYF. Supplemented by reference TRBV7-3 and TRBJ2-3, the full variable domain reads GAGVSQTPSNKVTEKGKYVELRCDPISGHTALYWYRQSLGQGPEFLIYFQGTGAADDSGLPNDRFFAVRPEGSVSTLKIQRTERGDSAVYLCASSLNAAGALDTQYFGPGTRLTVL.

The chain couples TRBV6-1 to TRBJ1-1, with TRBD1 identical over 7 bases. Germline V gives CDR1 MNHNS, CDR2 SASEGT. CDR3 size: 16 residues. After removal of 4 bases from V and 4 bases from J, the junction contained 12 bases not matched to a gene. The CDR3 nucleotides are TGTGCCAGCAGTGGACGACAGGGCTTCTTGGCCACTGAAGCTTTCTTT. It codes for CASSGRQGFLATEAFF.

This chain uses TRBV11-2 with TRBJ2-5; D unclear. Germline CDR1 SGHAT, CDR2 FQNNGV. This CDR3 has 15 amino acids. Trimming took 10 bases from V and 3 from J, leaving 21 bases between them. The CDR3 spells CATQVLWAKEETQYF. Written as DNA, the CDR3 is TGTGCCACACAAGTCTTGTGGGCCAAGGAAGAGACCCAGTACTTC.

V and J are TRBV5-1 and TRBJ2-2, with no clear D. V was clipped by 0 bases and J by 6 bases, with 6 bases between them. The CDR3 sequence is 13 residues long. CDR1 and CDR2 (germline): SGHRS, YFSETQ. CDR3 nucleotides: TGCGCCAGCAGCTTGGGCACGTCCGGGGAGCTGTTTTTT. As protein: CASSLGTSGELFF.

This sequence joins TRBV12-5 and TRBJ2-1; no firm D call. Germline V gives CDR1 LGHNT, CDR2 FRNRAP. V dropped 5 bases and J dropped 0 bases, with 11 bases sitting between them. This CDR3 region has 15 residues. CDR3 protein: CASGVSIGSYNEQFF. The CDR3 DNA follows: TGTGCTAGTGGTGTATCTATAGGCTCCTACAATGAGCAGTTCTTC.

The chain links TRBV11-3 to TRBJ2-7, with D possibly called TRBD1 or TRBD2 (6 bases each). Trimming stripped 4 bases from V and 6 bases from J, with 28 bases between. Germline CDR1 SGHNT, CDR2 YENEEA. This CDR3 is 18 amino acids long. The CDR3 spells CASSSQYRDFQLSLEQYF. As DNA, the CDR3 is TGTGCCAGCAGCTCACAATACAGGGACTTTCAACTGAGTCTCGAGCAGTACTTC.

The J gene is TRBJ1-6, the V gene TRBV2; 11 nucleotides line up with TRBD1. The J segment lost 9 bases and the V segment lost 4 bases, leaving 5 bases of the junction unmatched. The CDR3 runs 15 residues. Germline lookup yields CDR1 SNHLY and CDR2 FYNNEI. The CDR3, as DNA: TGTGCCAGCAGTGGGCCGGGACAGGGGGGTTCACCCCTCCACTTT. Translated, it gives CASSGPGQGGSPLHF.

The V and J genes are TRBV14 and TRBJ2-1, with D tentatively TRBD1 (6 bases). The germline V gene encodes CDR1 SGHDN and CDR2 FVKESK. V was trimmed by 2 bases and J by 8 bases, leaving 16 bases between them. There are 15 residues in the CDR3. The CDR3 region is CASSQLGHGWDEQFF. As DNA, the CDR3 is TGTGCCAGCAGCCAATTGGGACACGGATGGGATGAGCAGTTCTTC.

This sequence joins TRBV2 and TRBJ1-1, with 10 positions matching TRBD1. V shed 6 bases, J shed 0 bases, and the junction held 13 bases outside the gene matches. Germline CDR1 is SNHLY and CDR2 is FYNNEI. This CDR3 is built from 18 residues. The CDR3 region has the DNA TGTGCCAGCAGACTCCTCCCCGGGACAGGGGAGATGAACACTGAAGCTTTCTTT. Its translation: CASRLLPGTGEMNTEAFF. Using reference TRBV2 and TRBJ1-1 for the parts outside the CDR3, the full variable domain is EPEVTQTPSHQVTQMGQEVILRCVPISNHLYFYWYRQILGQKVEFLVSFYNNEISEKSEIFDDQFSVERPDGSNFTLKIRSTKLEDSAMYFCASRLLPGTGEMNTEAFFGQGTRLTVV.

This chain joins TRBV5-1 and TRBJ2-7, with D unclear. Trimming shortened V by 0 bases and J by 6 bases, and 7 bases separated the two germline ends. Germline V gene sequence: CDR1 SGHRS, CDR2 YFSETQ. The CDR3 spans 12 residues. The CDR3 region is CASSLVEGEQYF. The CDR3 nucleotides read TGCGCCAGCAGCTTGGTCGAAGGCGAGCAGTACTTC.

The chain employs TRBV5-1 and TRBJ2-1; 12 positions agree with TRBD2. The germline V gene encodes CDR1 SGHRS and CDR2 YFSETQ. J gave up 13 bases and V 4 bases, and 9 bases lay outside the gene matches. CDR3 size: 14 residues. Written as DNA, the CDR3 is TGCGCCAGCAGCCCCGTCCTAGCGGGGGGGGATCAGTTCTTC. It translates to CASSPVLAGGDQFF.

In this sample, this clone turned up a few times. The chain combines TRBV5-4 with TRBJ2-3, with D perhaps assigned TRBD1 or TRBD2 (8 bases each). The V end was cut by 3 bases, the J end by 1 base, with 15 bases between. CDR3 size: 16 residues. Germline-derived CDR1 and CDR2 are SGHNT and YYREEE (reference sequence). The CDR3 region is CASSSGGGQGTDTQYF. CDR3 bases: TGTGCCAGCAGCTCCGGGGGGGGACAGGGCACAGATACGCAGTATTTT.

The chain couples TRBV7-6 to TRBJ1-3; D uncertain. Germline CDR1 SGHVS, CDR2 FNYEAQ. V was cut by 1 base and J by 3 bases, with 4 bases left in between. This CDR3 is built from 13 residues. This chain's CDR3 is CASSLGVGNTIYF. The CDR3 DNA is TGTGCCAGCAGCTTAGGAGTTGGAAACACCATATATTTT.

The chain couples TRBV11-3 to TRBJ1-1, with D hard to call. This CDR3 has 13 amino acids. The germline V gene has CDR1 SGHNT and CDR2 YENEEA. The V gene lost 5 bases and the J gene lost 4 bases, with 11 bases spanning the gap. Here the CDR3 reads CASSQQRGTEAFF. DNA for the CDR3: TGTGCCAGCAGCCAGCAAAGAGGCACTGAAGCTTTCTTT.

Written as DNA, the CDR3 is TGTGCCAGCAGCCACACGGGGGAAGAGACCCAGTACTTC. Its translation is CASSHTGEETQYF. The rearrangement joins TRBV3-1 (or the pseudogene TRBV3-2) to TRBJ2-5; possibly TRBD2 for D (6 bases). V dropped 3 bases and J dropped 3 bases, with 8 bases sitting between them. This CDR3 is built from 13 residues. Germline CDR1 and CDR2: LGHDT and YNNKEL (reference sequence).

The chain joins TRBV7-9 to TRBJ2-3, with D perhaps matching TRBD2 (6 bases). Per germline, CDR1 SEHNR and CDR2 FQNEAQ (reference sequence). V was clipped by 2 bases and J by 2 bases, with 11 bases between them. CDR3 size: 15 residues. The CDR3: CASSLMGGVTDTQYF. The DNA of the CDR3 is TGTGCCAGCAGCTTAATGGGAGGTGTCACAGATACGCAGTATTTT.

This chain uses TRBV19 with TRBJ1-2; D might be TRBD1 (6 bases). Germline V CDR1 and CDR2: LNHDA, SQIVND (reference sequence). The CDR3 consists of 12 residues. Trimming stripped 5 bases from V and 10 bases from J, with 14 bases between. Here the CDR3 DNA reads TGTGCCAGTAGTGACCAGGGGATTACCTACACCTTC. Its translation: CASSDQGITYTF.

This chain uses TRBV19 with TRBJ1-3, with no clear D. The germline V gene encodes CDR1 LNHDA and CDR2 SQIVND (reference sequence). V was pared by 6 bases and J by 2 bases, with 11 bases between. CDR3 size: 14 residues. The DNA of the CDR3 is TGTGCCAGTAGACTCGGTGGACCTGGAAACACCATATATTTT. Protein sequence: CASRLGGPGNTIYF. Filled out from reference TRBV19 and TRBJ1-3, the complete variable domain reads DGGITQSPKYLFRKEGQNVTLSCEQNLNHDAMYWYRQDPGQGLRLIYYSQIVNDFQKGDIAEGYSVSREKKESFPLTVTSAQKNPTAFYLCASRLGGPGNTIYFGEGSWLTVV.

The chain employs TRBV10-2 and TRBJ1-6; TRBD1 aligns across 7 bases. CDR3 size: 15 residues. Germline assignment: CDR1 WSHSY and CDR2 SAAADI. V gave up 5 bases and J gave up 9 bases; unmatched junction bases: 10. The CDR3 sequence is CASSSGGGLGSPLHF. The CDR3 nucleotides read TGCGCCAGCAGTTCAGGGGGGGGCTTAGGTTCACCCCTCCACTTT.

The chain couples TRBV19 to TRBJ1-5; 7 nucleotides align to TRBD1. Germline CDR1 is LNHDA and CDR2 is SQIVND (reference sequence). Trimming took 6 bases from V and 7 from J; bases not matched to a gene: 18. The CDR3 is 17 amino acids. CDR3 loop: CASSTLLTGTLSQPQHF. CDR3 sequence (DNA): TGTGCCAGTAGCACTCTTCTGACAGGGACCCTGAGCCAGCCCCAGCATTTT.

The chain combines TRBV6-5 with TRBJ1-5; D remains ambiguous. This CDR3 region has 13 residues. Germline V CDR1 and CDR2: MNHEY, SVGAGI. Trimming took 2 bases from V and 7 from J, leaving 9 bases between them. As DNA, the CDR3 is TGTGCCAGCAGTTACAATGCAGAACAGCCCCAGCATTTT. The encoded protein is CASSYNAEQPQHF.

This clone has only one observation. The genes are TRBV27 and TRBJ1-6; the match to TRBD1 covers 8 bases. The germline gives CDR1 MNHEY, CDR2 SMNVEV (reference sequence). V lost 5 bases and J lost 11; bases outside the gene matches: 11. The CDR3 is 15 amino acids. CDR3 sequence reads: CASSPSGTGDPPLHF. Written as DNA, the CDR3 is TGTGCCAGCAGTCCCTCCGGGACAGGCGACCCACCCCTCCACTTT.

The chain is built from TRBV2 and TRBJ1-1, with a weak D call TRBD1 (5 bases). Germline V gives CDR1 SNHLY, CDR2 FYNNEI. This CDR3 has 15 residues. With 1 base removed from V and 7 bases from J, the gap between germline ends came to 16 bases. CDR3 loop: CASSEGVAGWGEAFF. CDR3 in DNA: TGTGCCAGCAGTGAAGGTGTAGCAGGGTGGGGTGAAGCTTTCTTT. Full variable domain (missing parts from reference TRBV2 and TRBJ1-1): EPEVTQTPSHQVTQMGQEVILRCVPISNHLYFYWYRQILGQKVEFLVSFYNNEISEKSEIFDDQFSVERPDGSNFTLKIRSTKLEDSAMYFCASSEGVAGWGEAFFGQGTRLTVV.

This clone is a singleton in its sample. V is TRBV12-5 and J is TRBJ2-3; 12 nucleotides line up with TRBD2. CDR3 size: 16 residues. CDR1 and CDR2 (germline): LGHNT, FRNRAP. V gave up 3 bases and J gave up 4 bases; unmatched junction bases: 5. CDR3 sequence (DNA): TGTGCTAGTGGTTTAACTAGCGGGGGGCGGCCAGATACGCAGTATTTT. This translates into CASGLTSGGRPDTQYF.

This clone was recorded once. This chain links TRBV19 with TRBJ2-3; TRBD2 matches at 8 bases. The germline gives CDR1 LNHDA, CDR2 SQIVND (reference sequence). The CDR3 is made up of 15 amino acids. The V and J ends lost 10 bases and 1 base, in that order; junction bases with no gene match: 10. CDR3 region: CATSGIGGGTDTQYF. The CDR3, as DNA: TGTGCCACTAGCGGAATCGGGGGGGGCACAGATACGCAGTATTTT.

The V and J genes are TRBV20-1 and TRBJ2-1; no clear D. V was pared by 5 bases and J by 4 bases, with 6 bases between. The CDR3 sequence is 11 residues long. Germline assignment: CDR1 DFQATT and CDR2 SNEGSKA (reference sequence). The CDR3 DNA is TGCAGTGCTGAACAGTACAATGAGCAGTTCTTC. It specifies CSAEQYNEQFF.

This sequence joins TRBV10-1 and TRBJ2-7, with a tentative D call TRBD1 (5 bases). The CDR3 contains 14 residues. Germline V gene sequence: CDR1 WNHNN, CDR2 SYGVQD (reference sequence). V was shortened by 3 bases and J by 0 bases, with 9 bases between the two germline ends. CDR3 amino acids: CASSDQGSSYEQYF. The CDR3 DNA reads as TGCGCCAGCAGTGACCAGGGTAGCTCCTACGAGCAGTACTTC.